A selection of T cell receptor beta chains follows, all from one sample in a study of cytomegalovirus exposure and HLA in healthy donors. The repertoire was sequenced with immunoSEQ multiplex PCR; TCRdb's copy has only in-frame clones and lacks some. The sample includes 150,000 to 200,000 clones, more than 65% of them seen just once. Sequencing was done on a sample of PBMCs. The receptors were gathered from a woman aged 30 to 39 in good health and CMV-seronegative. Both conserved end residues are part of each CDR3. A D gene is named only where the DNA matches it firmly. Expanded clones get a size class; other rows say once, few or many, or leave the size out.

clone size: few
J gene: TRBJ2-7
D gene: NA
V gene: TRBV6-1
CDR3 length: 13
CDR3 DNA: TGTGCCGGACGGGCAGGGGCGAGATACGAGCAGTACTTC
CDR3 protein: CAGRAGARYEQYF

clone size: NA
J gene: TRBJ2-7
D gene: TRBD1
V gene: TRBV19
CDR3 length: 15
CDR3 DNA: TGTGCCAGTAGCCGGACCGGGACAGGGACCTACGAGCAGTACTTC
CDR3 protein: CASSRTGTGTYEQYF

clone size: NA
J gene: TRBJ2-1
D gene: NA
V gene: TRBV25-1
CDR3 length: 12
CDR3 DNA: TGTGCCAGCAGTGGTTCCGACAGTTCACAGTTCTTC
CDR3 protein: CASSGSDSSQFF

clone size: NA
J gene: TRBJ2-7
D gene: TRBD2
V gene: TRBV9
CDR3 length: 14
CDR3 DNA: TGTGCCAGCAGCGTACTAGCGGAGTCTTACGAGCAGTACTTC
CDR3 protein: CASSVLAESYEQYF

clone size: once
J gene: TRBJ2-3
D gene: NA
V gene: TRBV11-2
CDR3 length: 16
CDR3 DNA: TGTGCCAGCAGCTTAGGTCGCGCGGCCCGCACAGATACGCAGTATTTT
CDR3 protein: CASSLGRAARTDTQYF

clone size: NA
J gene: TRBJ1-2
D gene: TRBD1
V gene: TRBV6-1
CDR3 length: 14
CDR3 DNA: TGTGCCAGCTGCTGGGACAGGGGAGTCGAAGGCTGCACCTTC
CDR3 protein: CASCWDRGVEGCTF

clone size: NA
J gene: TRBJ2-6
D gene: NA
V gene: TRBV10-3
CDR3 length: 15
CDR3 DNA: TGTGCCATCGGACCAGGGTTCGCTGGGGCCAACGTCCTGACTTTC
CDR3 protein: CAIGPGFAGANVLTF

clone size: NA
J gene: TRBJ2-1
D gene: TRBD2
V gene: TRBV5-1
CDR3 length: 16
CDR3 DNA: TGCGCCAGCAGCTTGTTCGGACTAGCGGGGGGGAATGAGCAGTTCTTC
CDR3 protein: CASSLFGLAGGNEQFF

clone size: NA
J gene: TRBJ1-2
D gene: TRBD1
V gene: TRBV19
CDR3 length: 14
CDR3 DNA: TGTGCCAGTAGTGCGACAGGGGGCTATGGTGGCTACACCTTC
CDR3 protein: CASSATGGYGGYTF

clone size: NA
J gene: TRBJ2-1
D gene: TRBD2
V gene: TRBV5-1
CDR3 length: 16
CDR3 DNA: TGCGCCAGCAGCTGGAACCGACTAGCGGGAAACAATGAGCAGTTCTTC
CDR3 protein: CASSWNRLAGNNEQFF

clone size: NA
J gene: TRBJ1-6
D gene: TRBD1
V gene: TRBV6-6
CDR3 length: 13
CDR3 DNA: TGTGCCACAACCGGGACAGCTAATTCACCCCTCCACTTT
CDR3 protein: CATTGTANSPLHF

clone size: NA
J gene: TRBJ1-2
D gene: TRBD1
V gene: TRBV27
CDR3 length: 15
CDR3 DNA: TGTGCCAGCAGCAAGACAGGGGGCCCCGGCTATGGCTACACCTTC
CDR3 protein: CASSKTGGPGYGYTF

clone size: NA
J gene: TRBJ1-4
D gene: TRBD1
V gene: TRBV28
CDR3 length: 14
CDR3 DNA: TGTGCCAGCAGTGGACAGGCAACTAATGAAAAACTGTTTTTT
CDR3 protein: CASSGQATNEKLFF

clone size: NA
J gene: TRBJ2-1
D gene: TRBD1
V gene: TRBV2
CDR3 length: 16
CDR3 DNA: TGTGCCTGTAGCGAAAACAGGGGGCTGGTTTCCAATGAGCAGTTCTTC
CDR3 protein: CACSENRGLVSNEQFF

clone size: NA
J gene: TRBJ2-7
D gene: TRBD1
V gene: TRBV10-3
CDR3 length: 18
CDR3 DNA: TGTGCCATCAGAAAGTCCGGGACAGGGGGTTTCAGCAGCTACGAGCAGTACTTC
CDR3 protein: CAIRKSGTGGFSSYEQYF

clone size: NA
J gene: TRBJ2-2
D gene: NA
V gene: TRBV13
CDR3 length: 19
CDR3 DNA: TGTGCCAGCAGCTTATTGGTTGGGGCTGGGCGGAAGAACACCGGGGAGCTGTTTTTT
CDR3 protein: CASSLLVGAGRKNTGELFF

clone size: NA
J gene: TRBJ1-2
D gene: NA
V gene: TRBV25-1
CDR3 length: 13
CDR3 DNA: TGTGCCAGCAGTGGTTGGCTTGACTATGGCTACACCTTC
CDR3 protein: CASSGWLDYGYTF

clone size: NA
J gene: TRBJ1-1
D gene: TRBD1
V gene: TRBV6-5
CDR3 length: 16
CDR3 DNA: TGTGCCAGCAGTTACAGGTCCGGGACAGGCAACACTGAAGCTTTCTTT
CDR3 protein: CASSYRSGTGNTEAFF